Listed below are T cell receptor beta chains from one sample, sequenced in a study of human T cells and chemical hapten exposure. In TCRdb, the RACE reads were re-called with MiXCR into one record per CDR3 protein. The sample has 40,000 or so distinct CDR3 sequences; roughly 12% are singletons. This specimen consisted of whole blood, obtained in connection with sensitization to the hapten diphenylcyclopropenone (DPC). The receptors come from a woman aged 35 to 49 with alopecia areata. Some clones in this sample may be carry-over from other donors' samples. Each CDR3 is given with its conserved first and last residue. Each record gives: J gene, D gene, clone size, V gene, CDR3 DNA, CDR3 protein. The D gene is left open where the match is weak. Clone size is shown for a subset of rows, as once, few, many or a class of expanded clone.

>TRBJ2-7|NA|few|TRBV29-1
TGCAGCGGAAGGATCAGCTACGAGCAGTACTTC
CSGRISYEQYF
>TRBJ2-5|NA|NA|TRBV29-1
TGCAGCGTTTTTAGCGGAGGGGGCGAGACCCAGTACTTC
CSVFSGGGETQYF
>TRBJ2-5|NA|many|TRBV20-1
TGCAGTGCTAGTAAGATCCTAGGCGGAGAGACCCAGTACTTC
CSASKILGGETQYF
>TRBJ2-1|NA|many|TRBV4-1
TGCGCCAGCAGCCACCTGGGCCGACGGAGCTCCTACAATGAGCAGTTCTTC
CASSHLGRRSSYNEQFF
>TRBJ2-1|NA|NA|TRBV12-3/TRBV12-4
TGTGCCAGCAGTCCCCGAGCTGACAGTGAGCAGTTCTTC
CASSPRADSEQFF
>TRBJ1-2|NA|once|TRBV27
TGTACCAGCAGTCTGGACAGCCTCTATGGCTACACCTTC
CTSSLDSLYGYTF
>TRBJ1-5|NA|many|TRBV29-1
TGCAGCGTTGTTAGGGGCGAAGGTCAGCCCCAGCATTTT
CSVVRGEGQPQHF
>TRBJ2-3|NA|many|TRBV7-2
TGTGCCAGCAGCTTAGTCGGGACTCAACCAGATACGCAGTATTTT
CASSLVGTQPDTQYF
>TRBJ1-5|NA|many|TRBV28
TGTGCCAGCAGTTTTCTCTTAGGTGGCAATCAGCCCCAGCATTTT
CASSFLLGGNQPQHF
>TRBJ2-5|NA|many|TRBV10-2
TGCGCCAGCAGTACACAGGAGACCCAGTACTTC
CASSTQETQYF
>TRBJ1-2|NA|NA|TRBV7-9
TGTGCCAGCAGCTTAGTTGTTCCGGAAACGGTCAATGGCTACACCTTC
CASSLVVPETVNGYTF
>TRBJ2-1|NA|NA|TRBV9
TGTGCCAGCAGCGTAGAGGCTAGCCGCGGTGAGCAGTTCTTC
CASSVEASRGEQFF
>TRBJ2-5|NA|many|TRBV28
TGTGCCAGCAGTTCCCGGTGGGGGCGTAAGGGGACCCAGTACTTC
CASSSRWGRKGTQYF
>TRBJ1-5|TRBD1|many|TRBV12-3/TRBV12-4
TGTGCCAGCAGCGGACAGGGGGTAAATCAGCCCCAGCATTTT
CASSGQGVNQPQHF
>TRBJ2-4|NA|many|TRBV11-2
TGTGCCAGCAGCAGGGACACCGAAAACATTCAGTACTTC
CASSRDTENIQYF
>TRBJ1-5|NA|many|TRBV6-1
TGTGCCAGCAGTCAGACCCGAGGCCTTAGCAATCAGCCCCAGCATTTT
CASSQTRGLSNQPQHF
>TRBJ2-3|NA|NA|TRBV28
TGTGCCGGAGGATCGCATGGGGAAAATACGCAGTATTTT
CAGGSHGENTQYF